These T cell receptor beta chains were read from a single sample in a study of shared clonotypes between healthy human individuals. Only in-frame clones appear in the TCRdb table, and some are missing; sequencing was by immunoSEQ multiplex PCR. The table lists around 700,000 clones, about 78% of them singletons. What was sequenced was memory CD4+ T cells sorted from blood. These receptors originate from a woman in her twenties or thirties in good health. Each CDR3 is given with its conserved first and last residue. The order of the fields is clone size, D gene, V gene, J gene, CDR3 DNA, CDR3 protein. The D gene is left open where the match is weak. Some rows mark clone size as missing; the rest say once, few, many or name a class of expanded clone.

clone size: NA; D gene: NA; V gene: TRBV7-2; J gene: TRBJ2-1; CDR3 DNA: TGTGCCAGCAGCCCTCATCTTAGGAATGAGCAGTTCTTC; CDR3 protein: CASSPHLRNEQFF
clone size: NA; D gene: NA; V gene: TRBV28; J gene: TRBJ1-2; CDR3 DNA: TGTGCCAGCCGGGTTCATCCTAACTATGGCTACACCTTC; CDR3 protein: CASRVHPNYGYTF
clone size: NA; D gene: NA; V gene: TRBV5-1; J gene: TRBJ2-1; CDR3 DNA: TGCGCCAGCAGCACATCTACGAGCTCCTACAATGAGCAGTTCTTC; CDR3 protein: CASSTSTSSYNEQFF
clone size: many; D gene: NA; V gene: TRBV7-7; J gene: TRBJ2-2; CDR3 DNA: TGTGCCAGCACCCCGGGACACTCTAACACCGGGGAGCTGTTTTTT; CDR3 protein: CASTPGHSNTGELFF
clone size: NA; D gene: TRBD2; V gene: TRBV11-3; J gene: TRBJ2-7; CDR3 DNA: TGTGCCAGCAGCTTGGGGGGGGACGAGAACTACGAGCAGTACTTC; CDR3 protein: CASSLGGDENYEQYF
clone size: NA; D gene: NA; V gene: TRBV19; J gene: TRBJ2-2; CDR3 DNA: TGTGCCAGTAGTATGGCCCTGGCCGGGGAGCTGTTTTTT; CDR3 protein: CASSMALAGELFF
clone size: once; D gene: NA; V gene: TRBV18; J gene: TRBJ1-1; CDR3 DNA: TGTGCCAGCTCACCACGGTCCGATTTTGACACTGAAGCTTTCTTT; CDR3 protein: CASSPRSDFDTEAFF
clone size: NA; D gene: NA; V gene: TRBV5-1; J gene: TRBJ2-4; CDR3 DNA: TGCGCCAGCAGCTTGGAGGGGCGGCGGACCGAGTCCTTATTC; CDR3 protein: CASSLEGRRTESLF
clone size: NA; D gene: TRBD2; V gene: TRBV18; J gene: TRBJ2-4; CDR3 DNA: TGTGCCAGCTCACCCCCGGGGGGACTAGCGGGAGGCCGTGGAGGTGTCAACATTCAGTACTTC; CDR3 protein: CASSPPGGLAGGRGGVNIQYF
clone size: NA; D gene: NA; V gene: TRBV5-4; J gene: TRBJ2-7; CDR3 DNA: TGTGCCGGATGGCCCTACGAGCAGTACTTC; CDR3 protein: CAGWPYEQYF
clone size: many; D gene: TRBD1; V gene: TRBV5-5; J gene: TRBJ1-5; CDR3 DNA: TGTGCCAGCAGCCCGGCCGCCGGGACAGGGGGAGGTCAGCCCCAGCATTTT; CDR3 protein: CASSPAAGTGGGQPQHF
clone size: NA; D gene: NA; V gene: TRBV7-8; J gene: TRBJ1-2; CDR3 DNA: TGTGCCAGCAGCTTTCGGGCAGGAGATGGCTACACCTTC; CDR3 protein: CASSFRAGDGYTF
clone size: NA; D gene: TRBD1; V gene: TRBV19; J gene: TRBJ2-6; CDR3 DNA: TGTGCCAGCAACCGACAGGGCCCAAGCTCTGGGGCCAACGTCCTGACTTTC; CDR3 protein: CASNRQGPSSGANVLTF
clone size: NA; D gene: NA; V gene: TRBV18; J gene: TRBJ1-1; CDR3 DNA: TGTGCCAGCTCACCATCCGAAGCCCGGCACACTGAAGCTTTCTTT; CDR3 protein: CASSPSEARHTEAFF
clone size: many; D gene: NA; V gene: TRBV5-4; J gene: TRBJ2-6; CDR3 DNA: TGTGCCAGCAGCCTGGTAGGGGCTGGGGCCAACGTCCTGACTTTC; CDR3 protein: CASSLVGAGANVLTF
clone size: NA; D gene: NA; V gene: TRBV28; J gene: TRBJ2-7; CDR3 DNA: TGTGCCAGCATTAAGGGACCCTTCGCCAGGGACGAGCAGTACTTC; CDR3 protein: CASIKGPFARDEQYF
clone size: NA; D gene: TRBD2; V gene: TRBV4-1; J gene: TRBJ2-7; CDR3 DNA: TGCGCCAGCAGCCAAGAAGTCCTAGCGGGAGGGAATTACGAGCAGTACTTC; CDR3 protein: CASSQEVLAGGNYEQYF
clone size: many; D gene: NA; V gene: TRBV7-9; J gene: TRBJ1-1; CDR3 DNA: TGTGCCAGCAGCTTAGGGGGGAGGAACACTGAAGCTTTCTTT; CDR3 protein: CASSLGGRNTEAFF
clone size: once; D gene: NA; V gene: TRBV5-1; J gene: TRBJ2-7; CDR3 DNA: TGCGCCAGCAGCGCGAACTACGAGCAGTACTTC; CDR3 protein: CASSANYEQYF
clone size: NA; D gene: NA; V gene: TRBV28; J gene: TRBJ2-3; CDR3 DNA: TGTGCCAGCAGTTCTCCTACCGGTGGGACGCAGTATTTT; CDR3 protein: CASSSPTGGTQYF